This entry lists 32 T cell receptor beta chains sequenced from one sample in a study of T cells in localized non-small cell lung cancer. Some clones are missing from TCRdb's copy, which holds only in-frame ones; the method was immunoSEQ multiplex PCR. The sample contains approximately 57,000 clones, 80% to 90% of which appear only once. The starting material was peripheral blood, obtained before any cancer treatment. These receptors originate from a woman aged 35 to 70 with stage I lung adenocarcinoma.

The chain carries TRBV5-1 and TRBJ2-5; 9 nucleotides align to TRBD2. With V trimmed by 0 bases and J by 4 bases, 4 bases remained unmatched. This CDR3 spans 15 amino acids. Per the germline V gene, CDR1 is SGHRS and CDR2 is YFSETQ. The DNA of the CDR3 is TGCGCCAGCAGCTTGGGAACTAGCGGGCGAGAGACCCAGTACTTC. This gives the protein CASSLGTSGRETQYF.

This clone was observed a single time. This chain joins TRBV4-3 and TRBJ2-7, with D possibly called TRBD1 or TRBD2 (7 bases each). Looked up from germline, CDR1 is LGHNA and CDR2 is YSLEER. The V and J ends lost 4 bases and 5 bases respectively, with 12 bases between them. The CDR3 is made up of 13 amino acids. In nucleotides, the CDR3 is TGCGCCAGCAGCCGGGGAGGGGGCAACGAGCAGTACTTC. This codes for CASSRGGGNEQYF.

This sequence joins TRBV9 and TRBJ2-7; the D gene is possibly TRBD1 (5 bases). The CDR3 is 14 amino acids. Germline CDR1 reads SGDLS; CDR2 reads YYNGEE. V was clipped by 0 bases and J by 2 bases, with 9 bases between them. This CDR3 is CASSVDQGPYEQYF. The CDR3 DNA reads as TGTGCCAGCAGCGTAGATCAGGGTCCCTACGAGCAGTACTTC.

This clone was detected ten times or more. The chain uses TRBV5-6 and TRBJ2-7; 7 bases are shared with TRBD1. The CDR3 is 14 amino acids. Trimming removed 0 bases from V and 2 bases from J; junction bases left unmatched: 2. Looked up from germline, CDR1 is SGHDT and CDR2 is YYEEEE. In DNA form, the CDR3 reads TGTGCCAGCAGCTTGGGAGGGGGCCCCTACGAGCAGTACTTC. It translates to CASSLGGGPYEQYF.

The genes are TRBV19 and TRBJ1-5; D uncertain. The ends were cut back, 4 bases at V and 3 bases at J, with 10 bases in the middle. The CDR3 extends over 14 amino acids. Germline V gene data show CDR1 as LNHDA and CDR2 as SQIVND (reference sequence). CDR3 in DNA: TGTGCCAGTAGTAGGCAACGGCTCAATCAGCCCCAGCATTTT. Its protein product is CASSRQRLNQPQHF.

The rearrangement uses TRBV27 and TRBJ2-7; the match to TRBD2 covers 8 bases. V gave up 2 bases and J gave up 6 bases; unmatched junction bases: 3. The CDR3 sequence is 13 residues long. The germline V gene encodes CDR1 MNHEY and CDR2 SMNVEV (reference sequence). CDR3 region: CASSLPGGFEQYF. CDR3 DNA: TGTGCCAGCAGTTTACCGGGAGGGTTCGAGCAGTACTTC.

J is TRBJ2-5 and V is TRBV25-1, with D perhaps matching TRBD1 (6 bases). Per the germline V gene, CDR1 is MGHDK and CDR2 is SYGVNS. Deletions cut 2 bases from V and 1 base from J, with 14 bases between. The CDR3 spans 16 residues. As DNA, the CDR3 is TGTGCCAGCAGTGAAGGGGACAAGCTACCCCAAGAGACCCAGTACTTC. This gives the protein CASSEGDKLPQETQYF.

This chain links TRBV11-2 with TRBJ2-1; D is possibly TRBD1 (5 bases). This CDR3 has 16 amino acids. Trimming took 1 base from V and 8 from J, leaving 18 bases between them. Germline V gene lookup returns CDR1 SGHAT and CDR2 FQNNGV. The CDR3: CASSLGLGHQFDEQFF. The CDR3 DNA is TGTGCCAGCAGCTTAGGATTAGGACACCAGTTCGATGAGCAGTTCTTC.

V usage is TRBV28 and J usage is TRBJ1-5; no definite D call. CDR3 length: 14 amino acids. Per germline, CDR1 MDHEN and CDR2 SYDVKM. Trimming pared 10 bases from V and 3 bases from J, leaving 16 bases between. The CDR3 protein is CATLVGNDNQPQHF. The CDR3 DNA follows: TGTGCCACCCTAGTTGGGAATGACAATCAGCCCCAGCATTTT.

The V call is TRBV2, the J call TRBJ2-1, with 7 bases fitting TRBD2. V shed 7 bases and J 0 bases; nucleotides not matched to a gene: 6. The CDR3 is 15 amino acids. CDR1 SNHLY and CDR2 FYNNEI come from the germline V gene. The CDR3 region is CASTSAGVSYNEQFF. CDR3 sequence (DNA): TGTGCCAGCACCTCCGCGGGGGTCTCCTACAATGAGCAGTTCTTC.

In DNA, the CDR3 is TGTGCCAGCAGCCCGATGACTTGGCAGGGGTACAATGAGCAGTTCTTC. Translation gives CASSPMTWQGYNEQFF. The V gene is TRBV7-2, the J gene TRBJ2-1, with TRBD1 as a possible D gene (6 bases). Trimming stripped 5 bases from V and 4 bases from J, with 18 bases between. The germline gives CDR1 SGHTA, CDR2 FQGNSA. There are 16 residues in the CDR3.

This clone has only one observation. The chain couples TRBV27 to TRBJ1-2; D is undetermined. Germline loops: CDR1 MNHEY, CDR2 SMNVEV (reference sequence). The CDR3 runs to 13 residues. V lost 3 bases, J lost 2 bases, and 7 bases lay in between. The CDR3 loop reads CASSFAKNYGYTF. The CDR3 nucleotides read TGTGCCAGCAGTTTTGCCAAGAACTATGGCTACACCTTC.

The V call is TRBV4-2, the J call TRBJ1-6; TRBD1 agrees at 8 bases. V gave up 0 bases and J gave up 8 bases; unmatched junction bases: 3. Germline assignment: CDR1 LGHNA and CDR2 YNFKEQ. CDR3 size: 15 residues. CDR3 protein: CASSQDAGGDSPLHF. The CDR3 DNA sequence: TGTGCCAGCAGCCAAGATGCAGGGGGCGATTCACCCCTCCACTTT.

The V and J genes are TRBV7-2 and TRBJ1-4; 10 positions match TRBD1. The CDR3 covers 16 residues. J lost 10 bases, V lost 5 bases, and 13 bases had no gene match. CDR1 and CDR2 from the germline V gene are SGHTA and FQGNSA. The CDR3 DNA reads as TGTGCCAGCAGCCTAGGGACAGGGGCTCAAGGGGGAAAACTGTTTTTT. It yields the protein CASSLGTGAQGGKLFF.

This rearrangement joins TRBV4-3 to TRBJ1-1; D is possibly TRBD1 (5 bases). The CDR3 covers 14 residues. V was cut by 2 bases and J by 5 bases, with 12 bases left in between. The germline V gene encodes CDR1 LGHNA and CDR2 YSLEER. The CDR3 DNA reads as TGCGCCAGCAGCCAAACCTCAGGGAGGACTGAAGCTTTCTTT. Its translation is CASSQTSGRTEAFF.

The sample holds a few counts of this clone. The chain carries TRBV7-2 and TRBJ1-6, with 7 bases aligning to TRBD1. Germline V gene data show CDR1 as SGHTA and CDR2 as FQGNSA. V trimming: 1 base; J trimming: 0 bases; junction bases outside the gene matches: 9. The CDR3 loop spans 19 amino acids. The CDR3 loop is CASSLEGVRGFSYNSPLHF. The CDR3 DNA is TGTGCCAGCAGCTTAGAAGGGGTCAGGGGGTTCTCCTATAATTCACCCCTCCACTTT.

V gene TRBV19 combines with J gene TRBJ2-1; D is unresolved. Trimming shortened V by 4 bases and J by 0 bases, and 13 bases separated the two germline ends. This CDR3 region has 16 residues. The germline V gene has CDR1 LNHDA and CDR2 SQIVND (reference sequence). The CDR3 reads CASSTWLISSYNEQFF. CDR3 DNA sequence: TGTGCCAGTAGTACGTGGCTGATCAGCTCCTACAATGAGCAGTTCTTC.

This clone has just one count. The chain joins TRBV5-1 to TRBJ1-4, with a possible D match to TRBD1 (6 bases). The CDR3 has 15 residues. Germline V gene sequence: CDR1 SGHRS, CDR2 YFSETQ. Trimming stripped 1 base from V and 7 bases from J, with 14 bases between. CDR3 DNA sequence: TGCGCCAGCAGCTTGACAGACAGGTTTGGTGAAAAACTGTTTTTT. Encoded protein: CASSLTDRFGEKLFF. Complete variable domain (other parts from reference TRBV5-1 and TRBJ1-4): KAGVTQTPRYLIKTRGQQVTLSCSPISGHRSVSWYQQTPGQGLQFLFEYFSETQRNKGNFPGRFSGRQFSNSRSEMNVSTLELGDSALYLCASSLTDRFGEKLFFGSGTQLSVL.

The chain joins TRBV9 to TRBJ1-5, with 9 bases fitting TRBD1. CDR3 length equals 14 residues. Germline loops: CDR1 SGDLS, CDR2 YYNGEE. V was pared by 4 bases and J by 6 bases, with 5 bases of the junction left unmatched. The CDR3 DNA reads TGTGCCAGCAGCTCTACAGGGGGCTCTCAGCCCCAGCATTTT. This encodes CASSSTGGSQPQHF.

J is TRBJ1-6 and V is TRBV6-6, with TRBD1 matching over 9 bases. With V trimmed by 4 bases and J by 8 bases, 6 bases remained unmatched. The CDR3 has 15 amino acids. Germline CDR1 is MNHNY and CDR2 is SVGAGI (reference sequence). CDR3 amino acids: CASSFRDREDSPLHF. CDR3 bases: TGTGCCAGCAGTTTCCGGGACAGGGAGGATTCACCCCTCCACTTT.

This chain joins TRBV5-1 and TRBJ2-7; TRBD2 aligns across 8 bases. The CDR3 length is 16 residues. V gave up 1 base and J gave up 7 bases; unmatched junction bases: 13. Germline V CDR1 and CDR2: SGHRS, YFSETQ. The CDR3 loop is CASSLIAGRRAGEQYF. DNA for the CDR3: TGCGCCAGCAGCTTGATAGCGGGGCGCCGGGCGGGAGAGCAGTACTTC.

The rearrangement joins TRBV7-3 to TRBJ2-1; D is possibly TRBD2 (5 bases). The CDR3 has 14 amino acids. CDR1 is SGHTA, CDR2 FQGTGA, per germline. Trimming left V 4 bases short and J 7 bases short, with 14 bases between. The CDR3 DNA reads as TGTGCCAGCAGCTCCCCGTCGGGGAATAATGAGCAGTTCTTC. It translates to CASSSPSGNNEQFF.

This chain connects TRBV6-5 to TRBJ1-2; D not certain. The CDR3 extends over 12 amino acids. Trimming pared 6 bases from V and 6 bases from J, leaving 11 bases between. Per the germline V gene, CDR1 is MNHEY and CDR2 is SVGAGI. As DNA, the CDR3 is TGTGCCAGCAGATACGGTGGGAATGGCTACACCTTC. Its protein product is CASRYGGNGYTF.

This clone occurred once. The chain couples TRBV30 to TRBJ2-1, with 12 bases that match TRBD2. Trimming removed 0 bases from V and 7 bases from J; junction bases left unmatched: 7. CDR1 and CDR2 (germline): GTSNPN, SVGIG (reference sequence). This CDR3 comprises 16 residues. The CDR3 nucleotides are TGTGCCTGGAGTGTCCTATGGACTAGCGGGAAAAATGAGCAGTTCTTC. Translated: CAWSVLWTSGKNEQFF. Combining the CDR3 with reference TRBV30 and TRBJ2-1 gives the whole variable domain SQTIHQWPATLVQPVGSPLSLECTVEGTSNPNLYWYRQAAGRGLQLLFYSVGIGQISSEVPQNLSASRPQDRQFILSSKKLLLSDSGFYLCAWSVLWTSGKNEQFFGPGTRLTVL.

The V call is TRBV5-4, the J call TRBJ2-1; possible D gene TRBD1, 6 bases. Germline V lookup: CDR1 SGHNT, CDR2 YYREEE (reference sequence). This CDR3 contains 11 residues. The V end was cut by 3 bases, the J end by 10 bases, with 8 bases between. CDR3 protein: CASSSGVEQFF. In nucleotides, the CDR3 is TGTGCCAGCAGCTCAGGGGTCGAGCAGTTCTTC.

The chain carries TRBV5-1 and TRBJ1-5; TRBD1 is a possible D gene (5 bases). Per the germline V gene, CDR1 is SGHRS and CDR2 is YFSETQ. The CDR3 totals 15 residues. Between the trimmed V and J ends, which lost 0 bases and 0 bases, there was a span of 7 bases. The CDR3 loop is CASSLDGGSNQPQHF. CDR3 nucleotides: TGCGCCAGCAGCTTGGATGGGGGTAGCAATCAGCCCCAGCATTTT. The whole variable domain, remainder taken from reference TRBV5-1 and TRBJ1-5, is KAGVTQTPRYLIKTRGQQVTLSCSPISGHRSVSWYQQTPGQGLQFLFEYFSETQRNKGNFPGRFSGRQFSNSRSEMNVSTLELGDSALYLCASSLDGGSNQPQHFGDGTRLSIL.

V is TRBV19 and J is TRBJ2-3, with 7 bases that match TRBD1. This CDR3 region has 15 residues. The J segment lost 0 bases and the V segment lost 5 bases, leaving 5 bases of the junction unmatched. Germline V gene sequence: CDR1 LNHDA, CDR2 SQIVND (reference sequence). CDR3 DNA sequence: TGTGCCAGTAGTTCGACAGGGCATAGCACAGATACGCAGTATTTT. This codes for CASSSTGHSTDTQYF.

The chain is built from TRBV5-1 and TRBJ2-3; maybe TRBD2 (6 bases). Trimming left V 0 bases short and J 6 bases short, with 14 bases between. The germline CDR1 and CDR2 sequences are SGHRS and YFSETQ. The CDR3 loop spans 15 amino acids. Here the CDR3 DNA reads TGCGCCAGCAGCTTGGCGGGGCGGGGAATGGATACGCAGTATTTT. Its protein product is CASSLAGRGMDTQYF.

The chain employs TRBV30 and TRBJ2-7; no clear D gene. Trimming took 5 bases from V and 0 from J, leaving 5 bases between them. CDR1 GTSNPN and CDR2 SVGIG come from the germline V gene (reference sequence). This CDR3 region has 11 residues. In DNA form, the CDR3 reads TGTGCCTGGGACCTCTCCTACGAGCAGTACTTC. Translated, it gives CAWDLSYEQYF. Combining the CDR3 with reference TRBV30 and TRBJ2-7 gives the whole variable domain SQTIHQWPATLVQPVGSPLSLECTVEGTSNPNLYWYRQAAGRGLQLLFYSVGIGQISSEVPQNLSASRPQDRQFILSSKKLLLSDSGFYLCAWDLSYEQYFGPGTRLTVT.

The CDR3 reads CASSTNRRHGNTF. The CDR3 nucleotides are TGTGCCAGCAGCACCAATAGGAGACATGGGAACACCTTC. The chain links TRBV6-5 to TRBJ1-2; D remains unclear. With 6 bases removed from V and 12 bases from J, the gap between germline ends came to 20 bases. Germline V gene lookup returns CDR1 MNHEY and CDR2 SVGAGI. This CDR3 has 13 residues.

This clone was seen a single time. The chain joins TRBV29-1 to TRBJ2-4; D is perhaps TRBD1 (5 bases). The germline V gene encodes CDR1 SQVTM and CDR2 ANQGSEA. The CDR3 sequence is 14 residues long. Between the trimmed V and J ends, which lost 4 bases and 0 bases, there was a span of 10 bases. CDR3 protein: CSVVETVAKNIQYF. The CDR3 coding sequence is TGCAGCGTTGTAGAGACAGTAGCCAAAAACATTCAGTACTTC.

The chain links TRBV29-1 to TRBJ1-2, with D unclear. The CDR3 runs to 13 residues. Trimming took off 1 base at V and 4 bases at J, with 10 bases between the two ends. Germline V gene lookup returns CDR1 SQVTM and CDR2 ANQGSEA. CDR3 bases: TGCAGCGTTGAAGGTACCAGAGGCTATGGCTACACCTTC. Translating it yields CSVEGTRGYGYTF. Drawing the rest from reference TRBV29-1 and TRBJ1-2, the complete variable domain is SAVISQKPSRDICQRGTSLTIQCQVDSQVTMMFWYRQQPGQSLTLIATANQGSEATYESGFVIDKFPISRPNLTFSTLTVSNMSPEDSSIYLCSVEGTRGYGYTFGSGTRLTVV.